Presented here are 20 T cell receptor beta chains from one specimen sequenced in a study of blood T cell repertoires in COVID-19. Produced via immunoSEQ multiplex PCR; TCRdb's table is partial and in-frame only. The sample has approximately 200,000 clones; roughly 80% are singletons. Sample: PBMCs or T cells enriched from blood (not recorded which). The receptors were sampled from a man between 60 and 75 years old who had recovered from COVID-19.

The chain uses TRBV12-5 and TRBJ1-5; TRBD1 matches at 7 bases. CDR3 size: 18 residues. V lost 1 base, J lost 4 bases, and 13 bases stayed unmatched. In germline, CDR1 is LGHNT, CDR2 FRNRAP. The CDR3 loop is CASGLAETADRPNQPQHF. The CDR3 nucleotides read TGTGCTAGTGGTTTGGCAGAAACAGCGGACAGGCCAAATCAGCCCCAGCATTTT.

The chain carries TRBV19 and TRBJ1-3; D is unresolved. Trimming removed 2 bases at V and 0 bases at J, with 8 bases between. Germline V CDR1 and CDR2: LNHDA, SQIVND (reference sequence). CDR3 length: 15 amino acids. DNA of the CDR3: TGTGCCAGTAGTATATTAACTCGCTCTGGAAACACCATATATTTT. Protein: CASSILTRSGNTIYF.

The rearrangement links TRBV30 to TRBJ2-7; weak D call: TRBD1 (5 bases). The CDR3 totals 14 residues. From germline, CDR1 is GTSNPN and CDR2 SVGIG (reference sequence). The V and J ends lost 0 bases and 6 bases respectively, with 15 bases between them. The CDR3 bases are TGTGCCTGGAGTGTACGTAACAGGCCCACCGAGCAGTACTTC. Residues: CAWSVRNRPTEQYF.

The CDR3 DNA follows: TGTGCCACCAGTGCTTCCTCGGGACAGAACTACGAGCAGTACTTC. Its translation is CATSASSGQNYEQYF. The chain uses TRBV24-1 and TRBJ2-7; 7 nucleotides match TRBD1. Germline CDR1 is KGHDR and CDR2 is SFDVKD. The CDR3 runs 15 residues. V gave up 5 bases and J gave up 3 bases; unmatched junction bases: 9.

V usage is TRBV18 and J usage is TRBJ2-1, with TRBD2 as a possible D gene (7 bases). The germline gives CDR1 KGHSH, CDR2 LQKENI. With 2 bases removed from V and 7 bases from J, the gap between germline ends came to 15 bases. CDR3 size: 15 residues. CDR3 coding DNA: TGTGCCAGCTCACCAGGGGGGGGCGCGGAGAATGAGCAGTTCTTC. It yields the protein CASSPGGGAENEQFF. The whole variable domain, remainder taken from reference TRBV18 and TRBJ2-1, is NAGVMQNPRHLVRRRGQEARLRCSPMKGHSHVYWYRQLPEEGLKFMVYLQKENIIDESGMPKERFSAEFPKEGPSILRIQQVVRGDSAAYFCASSPGGGAENEQFFGPGTRLTVL.

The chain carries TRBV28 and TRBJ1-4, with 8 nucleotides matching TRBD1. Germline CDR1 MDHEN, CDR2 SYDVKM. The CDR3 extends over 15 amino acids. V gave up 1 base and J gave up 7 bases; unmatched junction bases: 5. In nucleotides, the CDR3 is TGTGCCAGCAGTTTATTTACGCAGGGGGCTGAAAAACTGTTTTTT. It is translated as CASSLFTQGAEKLFF.

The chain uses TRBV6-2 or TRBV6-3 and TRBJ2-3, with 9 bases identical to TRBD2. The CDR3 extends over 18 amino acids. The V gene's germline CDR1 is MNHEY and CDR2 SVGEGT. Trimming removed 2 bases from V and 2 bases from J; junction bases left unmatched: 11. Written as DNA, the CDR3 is TGTGCCAGCAGTTACGTGGCGGGGGGGCGTCTGGCCACAGATACGCAGTATTTT. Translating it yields CASSYVAGGRLATDTQYF.

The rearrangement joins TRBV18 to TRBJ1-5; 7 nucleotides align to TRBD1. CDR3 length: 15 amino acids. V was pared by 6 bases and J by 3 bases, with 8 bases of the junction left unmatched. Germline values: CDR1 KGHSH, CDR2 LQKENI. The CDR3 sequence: CASSAGTVSNQPQHF. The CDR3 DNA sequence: TGTGCCAGCTCGGCAGGGACAGTTTCCAATCAGCCCCAGCATTTT.

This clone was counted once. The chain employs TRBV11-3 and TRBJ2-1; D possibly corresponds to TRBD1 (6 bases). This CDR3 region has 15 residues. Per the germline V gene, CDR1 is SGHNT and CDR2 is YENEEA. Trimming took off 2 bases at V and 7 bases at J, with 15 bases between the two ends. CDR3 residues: CASSLWAGELNEQFF. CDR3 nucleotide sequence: TGTGCCAGCAGCTTATGGGCAGGGGAGTTAAATGAGCAGTTCTTC.

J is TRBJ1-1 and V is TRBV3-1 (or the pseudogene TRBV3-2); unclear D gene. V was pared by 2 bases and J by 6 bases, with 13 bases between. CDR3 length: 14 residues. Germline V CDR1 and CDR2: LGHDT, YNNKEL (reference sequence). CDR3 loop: CASSQRGIGPEAFF. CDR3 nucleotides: TGTGCCAGCAGCCAACGGGGAATTGGCCCTGAAGCTTTCTTT.

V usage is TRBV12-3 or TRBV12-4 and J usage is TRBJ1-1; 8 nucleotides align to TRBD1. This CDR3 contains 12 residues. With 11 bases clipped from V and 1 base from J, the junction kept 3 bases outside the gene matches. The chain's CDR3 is CADGTGNTEAFF. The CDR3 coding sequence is TGTGCCGACGGGACAGGGAACACTGAAGCTTTCTTT.

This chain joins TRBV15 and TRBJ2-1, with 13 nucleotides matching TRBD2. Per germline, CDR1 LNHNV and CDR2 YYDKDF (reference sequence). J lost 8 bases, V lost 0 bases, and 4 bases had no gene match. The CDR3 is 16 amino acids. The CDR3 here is CATSRDRGLAGYEQFF. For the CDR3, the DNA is TGTGCCACCAGCAGAGATAGGGGACTAGCGGGGTATGAGCAGTTCTTC.

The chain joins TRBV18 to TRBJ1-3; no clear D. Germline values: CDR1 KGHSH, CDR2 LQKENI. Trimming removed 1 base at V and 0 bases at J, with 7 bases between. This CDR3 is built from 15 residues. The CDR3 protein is CASSPQFSSGNTIYF. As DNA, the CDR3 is TGTGCCAGCTCACCACAGTTCAGCTCTGGAAACACCATATATTTT.

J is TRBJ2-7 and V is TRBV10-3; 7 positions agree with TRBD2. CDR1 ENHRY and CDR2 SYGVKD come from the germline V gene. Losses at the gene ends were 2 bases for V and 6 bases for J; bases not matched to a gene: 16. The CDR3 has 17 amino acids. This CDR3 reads CAISEGGVGQGSLEQYF. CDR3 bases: TGTGCCATCAGTGAGGGGGGGGTAGGACAAGGGTCGCTCGAGCAGTACTTC.

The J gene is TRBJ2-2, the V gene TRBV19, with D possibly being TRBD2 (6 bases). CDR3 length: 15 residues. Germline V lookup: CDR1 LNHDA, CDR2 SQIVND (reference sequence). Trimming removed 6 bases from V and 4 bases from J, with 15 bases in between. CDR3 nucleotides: TGTGCCAGTAGAGCTTTACCCGGGGGCACCGGGGAGCTGTTTTTT. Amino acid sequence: CASRALPGGTGELFF.

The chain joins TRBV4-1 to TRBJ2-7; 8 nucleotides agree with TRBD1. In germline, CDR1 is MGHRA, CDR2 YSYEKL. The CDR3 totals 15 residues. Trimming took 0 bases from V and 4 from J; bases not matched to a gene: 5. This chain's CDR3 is CASSQDPGQEYEQYF. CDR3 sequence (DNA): TGCGCCAGCAGCCAAGACCCGGGACAGGAATACGAGCAGTACTTC.

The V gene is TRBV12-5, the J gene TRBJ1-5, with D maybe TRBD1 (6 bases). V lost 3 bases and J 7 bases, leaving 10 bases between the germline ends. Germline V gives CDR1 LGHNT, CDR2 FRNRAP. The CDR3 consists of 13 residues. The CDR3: CASGLEDRQPQHF. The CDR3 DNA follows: TGTGCTAGTGGTTTAGAAGACAGGCAGCCCCAGCATTTT.

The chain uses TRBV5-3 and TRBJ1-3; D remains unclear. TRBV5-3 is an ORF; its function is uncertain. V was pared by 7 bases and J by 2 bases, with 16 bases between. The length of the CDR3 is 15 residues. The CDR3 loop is CARACVSRTGNTIYF. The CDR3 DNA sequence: TGTGCCAGAGCCTGCGTATCCAGGACTGGAAACACCATATATTTT.

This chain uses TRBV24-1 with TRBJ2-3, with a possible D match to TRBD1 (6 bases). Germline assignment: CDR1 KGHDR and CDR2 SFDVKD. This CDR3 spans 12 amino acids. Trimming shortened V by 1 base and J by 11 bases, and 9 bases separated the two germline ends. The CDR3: CATSDLGGRQYF. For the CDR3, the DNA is TGTGCCACCAGTGATTTAGGGGGTCGGCAGTATTTT.

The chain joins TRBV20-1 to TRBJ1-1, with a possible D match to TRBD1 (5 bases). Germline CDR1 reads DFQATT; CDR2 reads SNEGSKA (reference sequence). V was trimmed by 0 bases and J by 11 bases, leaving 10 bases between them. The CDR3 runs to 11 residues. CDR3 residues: CSARDRGIAFF. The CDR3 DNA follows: TGCAGTGCTAGAGATCGGGGGATCGCTTTCTTT.